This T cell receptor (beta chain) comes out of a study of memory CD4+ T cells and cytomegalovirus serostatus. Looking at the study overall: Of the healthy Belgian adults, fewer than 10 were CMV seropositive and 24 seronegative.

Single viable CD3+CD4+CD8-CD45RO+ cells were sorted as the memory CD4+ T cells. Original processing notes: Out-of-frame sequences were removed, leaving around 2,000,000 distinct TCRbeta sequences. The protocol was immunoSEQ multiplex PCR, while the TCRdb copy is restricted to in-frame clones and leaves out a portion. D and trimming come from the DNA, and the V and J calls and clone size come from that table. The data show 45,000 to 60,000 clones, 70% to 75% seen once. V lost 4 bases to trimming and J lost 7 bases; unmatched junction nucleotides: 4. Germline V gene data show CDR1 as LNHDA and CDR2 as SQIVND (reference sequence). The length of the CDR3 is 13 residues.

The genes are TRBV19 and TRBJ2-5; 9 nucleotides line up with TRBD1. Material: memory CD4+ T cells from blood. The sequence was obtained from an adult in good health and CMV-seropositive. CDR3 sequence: CASSRTGDATQYF. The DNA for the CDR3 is TGTGCCAGTAGTAGGACAGGGGACGCGACCCAGTACTTC.